Listed below are T cell receptor beta chains from one sample, sequenced in a study of regulatory T cells in long-lasting Graves disease. A single record per CDR3 protein comes from TCRdb applying MiXCR to the multiplex PCR reads. The data show around 400,000 distinct CDR3 sequences, with around 16% seen just once and about a fifth held by the top ten. The material was peripheral blood mononuclear cells (PBMCs), obtained at new diagnosis, from a patient treated with antithyroid drugs. The receptors stem from a female donor with Graves disease. CDR3s include the opening cysteine and the closing phenylalanine or tryptophan. Each record gives: D gene, V gene, J gene, clone size, CDR3 protein, CDR3 DNA. The D gene is left open where the match is weak. Some rows have no size entry. The others give once, few or many, or a class for an expanded clone.

d_gene: TRBD1
v_gene: TRBV27
j_gene: TRBJ1-1
abundance: many
CDR3aa: CASSHLGQGPVAAGAFF
CDR3nt: TGTGCCAGCAGTCACCTGGGACAGGGCCCGGTGGCCGCGGGAGCTTTCTTT

d_gene: TRBD2
v_gene: TRBV12-3/TRBV12-4
j_gene: TRBJ2-7
abundance: few
CDR3aa: CASSLVSGGYYEQYF
CDR3nt: TGTGCCAGCAGTTTGGTGAGCGGGGGCTACTACGAGCAGTACTTC

d_gene: -
v_gene: TRBV10-1
j_gene: TRBJ2-1
abundance: few
CDR3aa: CASSESGRRDYNEQFF
CDR3nt: TGCGCCAGCAGTGAGTCGGGCCGGAGAGACTACAATGAGCAGTTCTTC

d_gene: -
v_gene: TRBV5-1
j_gene: TRBJ1-1
abundance: many
CDR3aa: CASLLEGDTEAFF
CDR3nt: TGCGCCAGCTTGTTAGAGGGGGACACTGAAGCTTTCTTT

d_gene: -
v_gene: TRBV6-5
j_gene: TRBJ2-3
abundance: many
CDR3aa: CASSYSNYLGASTDTQYF
CDR3nt: TGTGCCAGCAGTTACTCGAACTACCTCGGGGCGAGCACAGATACGCAGTATTTT

d_gene: -
v_gene: TRBV28
j_gene: TRBJ2-7
abundance: -
CDR3aa: CASSFLGADEQYF
CDR3nt: TGTGCCAGCAGTTTCCTGGGGGCTGACGAGCAGTACTTC

d_gene: TRBD2
v_gene: TRBV12-3/TRBV12-4
j_gene: TRBJ2-1
abundance: -
CDR3aa: CASTLLGLADNEQFF
CDR3nt: TGTGCCAGCACTCTTCTTGGGCTAGCGGACAATGAGCAGTTCTTC

d_gene: -
v_gene: TRBV29-1
j_gene: TRBJ1-1
abundance: many
CDR3aa: CSVGTGARTEAFF
CDR3nt: TGCAGCGTTGGTACGGGGGCTCGCACTGAAGCTTTCTTT

d_gene: TRBD2
v_gene: TRBV15
j_gene: TRBJ2-5
abundance: many
CDR3aa: CATSSTSGQETQYF
CDR3nt: TGTGCCACCAGCTCAACTAGCGGCCAAGAGACCCAGTACTTC

d_gene: TRBD1
v_gene: TRBV27
j_gene: TRBJ1-6
abundance: many
CDR3aa: CASRGNRGLNSPLHF
CDR3nt: TGTGCCAGCAGAGGGAACAGGGGGCTGAATTCACCCCTCCACTTT

d_gene: TRBD1
v_gene: TRBV25-1
j_gene: TRBJ2-3
abundance: many
CDR3aa: CASSGSGGARIDTQYF
CDR3nt: TGTGCCAGCAGTGGTTCAGGGGGCGCCCGAATAGATACGCAGTATTTT

d_gene: TRBD1
v_gene: TRBV29-1
j_gene: TRBJ2-3
abundance: many
CDR3aa: CSVPTGAGTGADTQYF
CDR3nt: TGCAGCGTTCCTACAGGGGCTGGGACAGGGGCCGATACGCAGTATTTT

d_gene: -
v_gene: TRBV7-9
j_gene: TRBJ2-1
abundance: many
CDR3aa: CASSYSAGHYEQFF
CDR3nt: TGTGCCAGCTCGTACAGTGCAGGGCATTATGAGCAGTTCTTC

d_gene: TRBD2
v_gene: TRBV4-1
j_gene: TRBJ2-1
abundance: many
CDR3aa: CASSQETSGRVEQFF
CDR3nt: TGCGCCAGCAGCCAAGAAACTAGCGGGAGAGTTGAGCAGTTCTTC

d_gene: -
v_gene: TRBV12-3/TRBV12-4
j_gene: TRBJ1-2
abundance: many
CDR3aa: CASSLDSRVALSGYTF
CDR3nt: TGTGCCAGCAGTTTAGATAGTCGAGTTGCGCTTAGTGGCTACACCTTC

d_gene: TRBD1
v_gene: TRBV9
j_gene: TRBJ2-7
abundance: many
CDR3aa: CASSARDSKAYEQYF
CDR3nt: TGTGCCAGCAGCGCTCGGGACAGCAAAGCCTACGAGCAGTACTTC

d_gene: -
v_gene: TRBV6-1
j_gene: TRBJ1-5
abundance: many
CDR3aa: CASSERGGKISNQPQHF
CDR3nt: TGTGCCAGCAGTGAACGAGGGGGGAAAATAAGCAATCAGCCCCAGCATTTT

d_gene: -
v_gene: TRBV7-2
j_gene: TRBJ2-5
abundance: many
CDR3aa: CASVNYVGQQETQYF
CDR3nt: TGTGCCAGCGTCAACTACGTCGGCCAGCAAGAGACCCAGTACTTC

d_gene: -
v_gene: TRBV7-9
j_gene: TRBJ2-1
abundance: -
CDR3aa: CASSTLEDEQFF
CDR3nt: TGTGCCAGCAGCACTCTGGAGGACGAGCAGTTCTTC

d_gene: -
v_gene: TRBV20-1
j_gene: TRBJ1-2
abundance: many
CDR3aa: CSAFTGYGYTF
CDR3nt: TGCAGTGCTTTCACAGGGTATGGCTACACCTTC

d_gene: -
v_gene: TRBV7-2
j_gene: TRBJ1-5
abundance: few
CDR3aa: CASSLDGTPPEQPQHF
CDR3nt: TGTGCCAGCAGCTTAGATGGGACCCCGCCCGAACAGCCCCAGCATTTT

d_gene: TRBD2
v_gene: TRBV12-5
j_gene: TRBJ2-7
abundance: few
CDR3aa: CASGFDTSGASYEQYF
CDR3nt: TGTGCTAGTGGTTTTGACACTAGCGGGGCGTCCTACGAGCAGTACTTC

d_gene: TRBD1
v_gene: TRBV12-3/TRBV12-4
j_gene: TRBJ2-5
abundance: many
CDR3aa: CASSLGGQVQETQYF
CDR3nt: TGTGCCAGCAGTTTAGGCGGACAGGTTCAAGAGACCCAGTACTTC

d_gene: TRBD1
v_gene: TRBV28
j_gene: TRBJ2-7
abundance: many
CDR3aa: CASSLGGQGYEQYF
CDR3nt: TGTGCCAGCAGTTTAGGGGGACAGGGCTACGAGCAGTACTTC

d_gene: -
v_gene: TRBV5-1
j_gene: TRBJ1-1
abundance: many
CDR3aa: CASSFDPFRNTEAFF
CDR3nt: TGCGCCAGCAGCTTTGACCCCTTTCGTAACACTGAAGCTTTCTTT

d_gene: -
v_gene: TRBV4-1
j_gene: TRBJ1-6
abundance: many
CDR3aa: CASSQGRGGWYNSPLHF
CDR3nt: TGCGCCAGCAGCCAAGGTAGGGGTGGTTGGTATAATTCACCCCTCCACTTT

d_gene: TRBD1
v_gene: TRBV7-9
j_gene: TRBJ2-7
abundance: -
CDR3aa: CASSQDSAGGYEQYF
CDR3nt: TGTGCCAGCAGCCAAGATTCCGCAGGGGGTTACGAGCAGTACTTC

d_gene: -
v_gene: TRBV27
j_gene: TRBJ1-3
abundance: many
CDR3aa: CASSFTWGNTIYF
CDR3nt: TGTGCCAGCAGTTTTACCTGGGGAAACACCATATATTTT

d_gene: -
v_gene: TRBV27
j_gene: TRBJ1-6
abundance: -
CDR3aa: CASSSGNLNSPLHF
CDR3nt: TGTGCCAGCAGTTCAGGGAATTTGAATTCACCCCTCCACTTT

d_gene: -
v_gene: TRBV12-3/TRBV12-4
j_gene: TRBJ1-5
abundance: many
CDR3aa: CASSLGRTHSNQPQHF
CDR3nt: TGTGCCAGCAGTTTGGGGCGGACCCATAGCAATCAGCCCCAGCATTTT

d_gene: TRBD1
v_gene: TRBV3-1
j_gene: TRBJ1-1
abundance: few
CDR3aa: CASSQGVQGAIVGTEAFF
CDR3nt: TGTGCCAGCAGCCAAGGGGTGCAGGGGGCCATCGTCGGCACTGAAGCTTTCTTT

d_gene: -
v_gene: TRBV5-1
j_gene: TRBJ2-3
abundance: many
CDR3aa: CASSLGRGTDTQYF
CDR3nt: TGCGCCAGCAGCTTGGGCCGGGGGACAGATACGCAGTATTTT

d_gene: -
v_gene: TRBV30
j_gene: TRBJ1-4
abundance: many
CDR3aa: CAWVRQGLNEKLFF
CDR3nt: TGTGCCTGGGTTCGCCAGGGCCTAAATGAAAAACTGTTTTTT

d_gene: -
v_gene: TRBV2
j_gene: TRBJ1-2
abundance: many
CDR3aa: CASSDSEDNYGYTF
CDR3nt: TGTGCCAGCAGTGATAGCGAAGATAACTATGGCTACACCTTC

d_gene: -
v_gene: TRBV4-3
j_gene: TRBJ1-1
abundance: -
CDR3aa: CASSQEGRVNTEAFF
CDR3nt: TGCGCCAGCAGCCAAGAGGGACGGGTGAACACTGAAGCTTTCTTT

d_gene: -
v_gene: TRBV5-5
j_gene: TRBJ1-2
abundance: many
CDR3aa: CASSLDLLVGETYGYTF
CDR3nt: TGTGCCAGCAGCTTGGATCTGTTAGTGGGGGAAACCTATGGCTACACCTTC

d_gene: -
v_gene: TRBV3-1
j_gene: TRBJ2-7
abundance: many
CDR3aa: CASSQDRAGMYEQYF
CDR3nt: TGTGCCAGCAGCCAAGATCGGGCAGGGATGTACGAGCAGTACTTC

d_gene: TRBD1
v_gene: TRBV28
j_gene: TRBJ2-7
abundance: many
CDR3aa: CASSRSDRGGYEQYF
CDR3nt: TGTGCCAGCAGCCGATCGGACAGGGGCGGGTACGAGCAGTACTTC

d_gene: -
v_gene: TRBV4-1
j_gene: TRBJ2-1
abundance: few
CDR3aa: CASSQPVRGLSYNEQFF
CDR3nt: TGCGCCAGCAGCCAGCCCGTGCGGGGGCTCTCCTACAATGAGCAGTTCTTC

d_gene: -
v_gene: TRBV6-1
j_gene: TRBJ1-1
abundance: -
CDR3aa: CASSEDRVGLNGEAFF
CDR3nt: TGTGCCAGCAGTGAGGACCGGGTCGGGTTGAACGGTGAAGCTTTCTTT

d_gene: -
v_gene: TRBV24-1
j_gene: TRBJ2-7
abundance: many
CDR3aa: CATSDRTVLESSYEQYF
CDR3nt: TGTGCCACCAGTGACCGGACAGTTTTAGAATCTTCCTACGAGCAGTACTTC

d_gene: -
v_gene: TRBV9
j_gene: TRBJ2-7
abundance: -
CDR3aa: CASSVVDWGEQYF
CDR3nt: TGTGCCAGCAGCGTAGTCGACTGGGGGGAGCAGTACTTC

d_gene: -
v_gene: TRBV6-1
j_gene: TRBJ2-7
abundance: -
CDR3aa: CASSPAGTHATYEQYF
CDR3nt: TGTGCCAGCAGTCCCGCCGGGACCCATGCTACCTACGAGCAGTACTTC

d_gene: -
v_gene: TRBV24-1
j_gene: TRBJ2-4
abundance: -
CDR3aa: CATSDPGEAENIQYF
CDR3nt: TGTGCCACCAGTGACCCCGGGGAGGCGGAAAACATTCAGTACTTC

d_gene: TRBD1
v_gene: TRBV14
j_gene: TRBJ2-5
abundance: many
CDR3aa: CASSKRTGGTETQYF
CDR3nt: TGTGCCAGCAGCAAACGGACAGGGGGGACGGAGACCCAGTACTTC

d_gene: -
v_gene: TRBV27
j_gene: TRBJ2-3
abundance: -
CDR3aa: CASRQNTDTQYF
CDR3nt: TGTGCCAGCAGGCAAAACACAGATACGCAGTATTTT

d_gene: -
v_gene: TRBV7-2
j_gene: TRBJ2-7
abundance: few
CDR3aa: CASSSEDFYSSYEQYF
CDR3nt: TGTGCCAGCAGCTCCGAGGACTTTTATAGCTCCTACGAGCAGTACTTC

d_gene: TRBD2
v_gene: TRBV9
j_gene: TRBJ2-1
abundance: many
CDR3aa: CASSVTSRASGRASYNEQFF
CDR3nt: TGTGCCAGCAGCGTAACTTCACGTGCTAGCGGGAGGGCCTCCTACAATGAGCAGTTCTTC

d_gene: TRBD1
v_gene: TRBV7-9
j_gene: TRBJ1-6
abundance: many
CDR3aa: CASSPGTGMSPLHF
CDR3nt: TGTGCCAGCAGCCCCGGGACAGGGATGTCACCCCTCCACTTT

d_gene: TRBD2
v_gene: TRBV2
j_gene: TRBJ2-5
abundance: many
CDR3aa: CASSGWTSGQQETQYF
CDR3nt: TGTGCCAGCAGCGGGTGGACTAGCGGGCAGCAAGAGACCCAGTACTTC

d_gene: TRBD1
v_gene: TRBV7-3
j_gene: TRBJ2-7
abundance: -
CDR3aa: CASSFGGTGGTYEQYF
CDR3nt: TGTGCCAGCAGCTTTGGTGGGACAGGGGGCACCTACGAGCAGTACTTC

d_gene: -
v_gene: TRBV7-9
j_gene: TRBJ2-5
abundance: -
CDR3aa: CASSLVIADYQETQYF
CDR3nt: TGTGCCAGCAGCTTAGTTATAGCGGATTACCAAGAGACCCAGTACTTC

d_gene: TRBD2
v_gene: TRBV11-2
j_gene: TRBJ2-3
abundance: many
CDR3aa: CASSSTSGGTDTQYF
CDR3nt: TGTGCCAGCAGCTCGACTAGCGGGGGCACAGATACGCAGTATTTT

d_gene: TRBD1
v_gene: TRBV28
j_gene: TRBJ2-5
abundance: many
CDR3aa: CASRPLGTEQETQYF
CDR3nt: TGTGCCAGCAGGCCTTTAGGGACAGAGCAAGAGACCCAGTACTTC